This TCR beta chain came from a study of CD8+CD57+ T cells in acquired aplastic anemia. Study conclusions and caveats: Roughly 27 sequences, all CD8+ CDR3, were shared between patients and controls.

All patients picked for sequencing had shown, by flow cytometry, an expansion of CD8+CD57+ cells. Blood came from patients not yet given any therapy. This clonotype came up a few times. What it binds is unknown. The template for TCR beta VDJ and CDR3 sequence profiling was genomic DNA. TCRdb redid the calling of the reads with MiXCR, one entry per CDR3 protein. The data contain 180,000 or so distinct CDR3 sequences, more than 60% of them seen just once; the ten biggest clones take up about 44%. CDR1 and CDR2 (germline): SGDLS, YYNGEE. V was clipped by 3 bases and J by 5 bases, with 11 bases between them. CDR3 length: 13 residues.

The sample comprised sorted CD4+, CD8+, or CD8+CD57+ T cells (not recorded which) from PBMCs. V is TRBV9 and J is TRBJ1-1; possibly TRBD1 for D (6 bases). The sequence derives from a human donor with aplastic anemia. For the CDR3, the DNA is TGTGCCAGCAGCGAGGGGGTAGGGACTGAAGCTTTCTTT. Encoded protein: CASSEGVGTEAFF.